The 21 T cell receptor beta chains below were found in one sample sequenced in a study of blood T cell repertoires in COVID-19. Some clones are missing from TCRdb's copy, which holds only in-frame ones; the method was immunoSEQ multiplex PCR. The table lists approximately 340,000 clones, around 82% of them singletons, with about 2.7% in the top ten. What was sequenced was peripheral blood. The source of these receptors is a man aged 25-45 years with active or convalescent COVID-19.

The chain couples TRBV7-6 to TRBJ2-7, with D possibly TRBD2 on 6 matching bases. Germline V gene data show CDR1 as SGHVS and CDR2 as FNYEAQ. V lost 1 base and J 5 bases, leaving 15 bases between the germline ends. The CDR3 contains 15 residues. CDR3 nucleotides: TGTGCCAGCAGCTTAGAGGCCAGGGAGGTCGACGAGCAGTACTTC. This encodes CASSLEAREVDEQYF.

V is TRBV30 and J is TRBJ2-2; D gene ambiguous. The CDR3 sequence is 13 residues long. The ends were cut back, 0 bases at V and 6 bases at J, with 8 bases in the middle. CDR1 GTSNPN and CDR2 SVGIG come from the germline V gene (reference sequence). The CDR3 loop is CAWSVLPSGELFF. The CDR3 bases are TGTGCCTGGAGTGTACTCCCGTCCGGGGAGCTGTTTTTT.

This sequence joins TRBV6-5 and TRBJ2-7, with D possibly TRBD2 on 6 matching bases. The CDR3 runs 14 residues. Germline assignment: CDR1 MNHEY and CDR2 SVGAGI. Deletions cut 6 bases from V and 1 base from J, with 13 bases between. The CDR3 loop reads CASSELRGSYEQYF. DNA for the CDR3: TGTGCCAGCAGCGAGCTTCGGGGGTCCTACGAGCAGTACTTC.

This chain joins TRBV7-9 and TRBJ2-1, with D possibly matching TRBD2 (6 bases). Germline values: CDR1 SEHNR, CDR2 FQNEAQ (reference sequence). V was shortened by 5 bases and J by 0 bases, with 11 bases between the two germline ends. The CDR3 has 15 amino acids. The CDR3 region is CASSPRESSYNEQFF. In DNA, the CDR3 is TGTGCCAGCAGCCCCCGGGAGAGCTCCTACAATGAGCAGTTCTTC. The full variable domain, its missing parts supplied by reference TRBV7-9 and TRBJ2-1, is DTGVSQNPRHKITKRGQNVTFRCDPISEHNRLYWYRQTLGQGPEFLTYFQNEAQLEKSRLLSDRFSAERPKGSFSTLEIQRTEQGDSAMYLCASSPRESSYNEQFFGPGTRLTVL.

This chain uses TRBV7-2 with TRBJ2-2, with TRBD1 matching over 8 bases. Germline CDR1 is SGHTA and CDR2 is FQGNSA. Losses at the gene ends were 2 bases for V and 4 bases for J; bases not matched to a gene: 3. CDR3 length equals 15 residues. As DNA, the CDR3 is TGTGCCAGCAGCTTAAGTACAGGGGGCACCGGGGAGCTGTTTTTT. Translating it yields CASSLSTGGTGELFF.

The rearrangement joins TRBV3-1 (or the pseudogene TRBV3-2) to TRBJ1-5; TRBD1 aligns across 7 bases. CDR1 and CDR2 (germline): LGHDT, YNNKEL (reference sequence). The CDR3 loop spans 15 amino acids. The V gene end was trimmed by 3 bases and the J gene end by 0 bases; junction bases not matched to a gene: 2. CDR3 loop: CASSQGTVSNQPQHF. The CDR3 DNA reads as TGTGCCAGCAGCCAGGGGACAGTTAGCAATCAGCCCCAGCATTTT.

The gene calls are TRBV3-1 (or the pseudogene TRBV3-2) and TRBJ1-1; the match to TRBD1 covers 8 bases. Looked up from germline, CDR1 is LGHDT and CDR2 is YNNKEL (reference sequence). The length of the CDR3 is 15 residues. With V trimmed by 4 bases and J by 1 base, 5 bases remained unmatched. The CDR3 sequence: CASSPETGENTEAFF. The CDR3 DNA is TGTGCCAGCAGCCCGGAGACAGGGGAGAACACTGAAGCTTTCTTT.

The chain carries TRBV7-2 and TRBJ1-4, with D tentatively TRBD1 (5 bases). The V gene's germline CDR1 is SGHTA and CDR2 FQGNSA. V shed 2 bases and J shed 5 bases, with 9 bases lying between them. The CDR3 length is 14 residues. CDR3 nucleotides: TGTGCCAGCAGCTTATCGGGGGTGAATGAAAAACTGTTTTTT. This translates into CASSLSGVNEKLFF.

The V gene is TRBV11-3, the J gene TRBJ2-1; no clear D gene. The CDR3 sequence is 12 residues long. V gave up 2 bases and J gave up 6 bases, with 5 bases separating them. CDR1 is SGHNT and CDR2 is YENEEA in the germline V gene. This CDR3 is CASSLSVNEQFF. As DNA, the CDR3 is TGTGCCAGCAGCTTAAGCGTCAATGAGCAGTTCTTC.

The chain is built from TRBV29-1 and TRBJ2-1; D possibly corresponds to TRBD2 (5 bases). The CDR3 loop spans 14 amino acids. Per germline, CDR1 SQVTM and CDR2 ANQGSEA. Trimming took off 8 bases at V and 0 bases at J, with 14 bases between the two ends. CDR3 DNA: TGCAGCCACCGAGCGGAGAGCTCCTACAATGAGCAGTTCTTC. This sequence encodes CSHRAESSYNEQFF.

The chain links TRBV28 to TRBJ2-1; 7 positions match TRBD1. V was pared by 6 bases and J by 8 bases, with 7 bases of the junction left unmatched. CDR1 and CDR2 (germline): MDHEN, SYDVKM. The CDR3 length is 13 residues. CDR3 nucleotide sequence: TGTGCCAGCAGCGTGACAGGGAACTATGAGCAGTTCTTC. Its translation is CASSVTGNYEQFF.

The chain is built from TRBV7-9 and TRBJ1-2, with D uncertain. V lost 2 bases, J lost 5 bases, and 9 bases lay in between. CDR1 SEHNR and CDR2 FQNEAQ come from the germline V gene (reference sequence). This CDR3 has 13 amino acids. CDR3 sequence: CASSLLDGYGYTF. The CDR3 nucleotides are TGTGCCAGCAGCTTACTCGACGGGTATGGCTACACCTTC.

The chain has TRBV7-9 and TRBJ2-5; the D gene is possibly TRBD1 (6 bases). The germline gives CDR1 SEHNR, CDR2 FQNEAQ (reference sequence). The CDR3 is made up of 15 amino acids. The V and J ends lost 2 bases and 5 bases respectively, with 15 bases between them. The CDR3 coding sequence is TGTGCCAGCAGCTTATGGGGGCGCGGTGATGAGACCCAGTACTTC. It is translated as CASSLWGRGDETQYF.

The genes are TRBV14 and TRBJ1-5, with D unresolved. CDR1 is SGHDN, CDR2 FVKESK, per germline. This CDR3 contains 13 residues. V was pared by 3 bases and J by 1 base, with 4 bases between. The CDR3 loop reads CASSQRSNQPQHF. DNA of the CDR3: TGTGCCAGCAGCCAGCGGAGCAATCAGCCCCAGCATTTT.

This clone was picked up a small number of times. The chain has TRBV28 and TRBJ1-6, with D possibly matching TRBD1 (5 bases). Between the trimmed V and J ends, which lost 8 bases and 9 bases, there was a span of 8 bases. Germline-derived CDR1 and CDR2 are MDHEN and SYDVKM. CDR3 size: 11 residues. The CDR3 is CASGGVSPLHF. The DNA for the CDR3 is TGTGCCAGCGGAGGGGTTTCACCCCTCCACTTT.

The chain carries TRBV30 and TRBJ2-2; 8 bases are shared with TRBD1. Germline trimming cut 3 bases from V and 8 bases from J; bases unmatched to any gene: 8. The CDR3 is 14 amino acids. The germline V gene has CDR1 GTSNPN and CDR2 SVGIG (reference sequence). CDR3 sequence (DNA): TGTGCCTGGAGCCGGGACAGGCGTTCTGGGGAGCTGTTTTTT. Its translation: CAWSRDRRSGELFF.

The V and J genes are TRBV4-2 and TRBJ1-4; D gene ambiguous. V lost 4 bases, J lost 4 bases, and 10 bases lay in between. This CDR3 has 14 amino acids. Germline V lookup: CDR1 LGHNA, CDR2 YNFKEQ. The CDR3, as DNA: TGTGCCAGCAGCCGGGAGTTTGTTAATGAAAAACTGTTTTTT. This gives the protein CASSREFVNEKLFF.

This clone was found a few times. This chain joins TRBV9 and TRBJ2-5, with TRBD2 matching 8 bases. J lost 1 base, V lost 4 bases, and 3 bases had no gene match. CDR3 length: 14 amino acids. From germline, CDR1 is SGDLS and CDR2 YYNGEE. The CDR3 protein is CASSRTSGQETQYF. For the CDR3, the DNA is TGTGCCAGCAGCCGTACTAGCGGCCAAGAGACCCAGTACTTC.

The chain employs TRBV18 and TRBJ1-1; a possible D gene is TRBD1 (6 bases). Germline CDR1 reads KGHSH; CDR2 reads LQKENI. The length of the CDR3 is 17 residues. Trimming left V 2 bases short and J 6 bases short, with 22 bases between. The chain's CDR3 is CASSPTGGAAGRPEAFF. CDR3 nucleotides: TGTGCCAGCTCACCAACGGGGGGCGCGGCTGGGAGGCCTGAAGCTTTCTTT.

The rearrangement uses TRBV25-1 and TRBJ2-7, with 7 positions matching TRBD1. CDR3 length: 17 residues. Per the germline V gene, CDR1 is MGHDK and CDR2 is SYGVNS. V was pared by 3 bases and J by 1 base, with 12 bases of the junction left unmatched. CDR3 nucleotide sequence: TGTGCCAGCAGTGATTCCCCAGACAGGGTGGAGTCCTACGAGCAGTACTTC. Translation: CASSDSPDRVESYEQYF.

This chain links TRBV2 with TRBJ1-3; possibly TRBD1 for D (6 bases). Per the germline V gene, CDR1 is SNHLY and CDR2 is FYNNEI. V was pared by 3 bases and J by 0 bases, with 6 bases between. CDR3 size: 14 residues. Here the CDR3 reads CASSDRGSGNTIYF. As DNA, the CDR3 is TGTGCCAGCAGTGACAGGGGCTCTGGAAACACCATATATTTT.